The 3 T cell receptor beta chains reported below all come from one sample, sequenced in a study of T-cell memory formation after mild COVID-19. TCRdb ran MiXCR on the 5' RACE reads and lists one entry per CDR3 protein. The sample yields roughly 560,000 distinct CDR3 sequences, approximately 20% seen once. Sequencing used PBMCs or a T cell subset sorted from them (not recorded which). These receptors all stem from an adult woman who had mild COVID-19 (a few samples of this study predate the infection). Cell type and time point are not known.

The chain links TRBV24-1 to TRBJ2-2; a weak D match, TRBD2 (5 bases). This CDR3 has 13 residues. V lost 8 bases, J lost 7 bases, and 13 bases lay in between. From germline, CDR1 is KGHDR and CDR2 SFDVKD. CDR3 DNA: TGTGCCACCACCGCTACGGGAAACGGGGAGCTGTTTTTT. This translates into CATTATGNGELFF.

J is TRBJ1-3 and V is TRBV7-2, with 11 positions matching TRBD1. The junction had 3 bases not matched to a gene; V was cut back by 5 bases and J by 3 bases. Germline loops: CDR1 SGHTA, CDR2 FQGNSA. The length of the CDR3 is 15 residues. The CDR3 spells CASSLDRGLGNTIYF. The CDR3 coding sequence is TGTGCCAGCAGCCTGGACAGGGGGCTTGGAAACACCATATATTTT. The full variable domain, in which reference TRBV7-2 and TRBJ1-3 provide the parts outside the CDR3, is GAGVSQSPSNKVTEKGKDVELRCDPISGHTALYWYRQSLGQGLEFLIYFQGNSAPDKSGLPSDRFSAERTGGSVSTLTIQRTQQEDSAVYLCASSLDRGLGNTIYFGEGSWLTVV.

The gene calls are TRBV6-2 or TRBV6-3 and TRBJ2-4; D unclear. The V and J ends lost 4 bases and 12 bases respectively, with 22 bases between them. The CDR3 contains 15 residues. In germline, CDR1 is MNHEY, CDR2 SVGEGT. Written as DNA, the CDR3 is TGTGCCAGCAGTTTAGGTCGGCCGCAATTATCCTCTCAGTACTTC. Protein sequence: CASSLGRPQLSSQYF.